This entry is about one TCR beta chain. No antigen is known for it. Germline loops: CDR1 SGHVS, CDR2 FNYEAQ. CDR3 size: 15 residues. Losses at the gene ends were 1 base for V and 1 base for J; bases not matched to a gene: 2. The protocol was immunoSEQ multiplex PCR, while the TCRdb copy is restricted to in-frame clones and leaves out a portion. Here the sample spans some 78,000 clones, around 90% being singletons. Collection of blood occurred at baseline, at cycle 4 day 1, and at cycle 7 day 1. The sample originates from a study of OX40 agonist ivuxolimab in advanced cancers. Study-wide context: Partial responses were achieved by three patients, one with hepatocellular carcinoma and two with cutaneous melanoma.

Findings of the study overall: Dose levels from 0.1 to 3.0 mg/kg saw CD4+ and CD8+ blood T cells expand clonally by week 6. There were also nonresponders showing low normalized T-cell clonal expansion.

The source of this sequence is an adult with an advanced solid tumor such as melanoma, head and neck, liver or kidney cancer. This sample comprised CD4+ or CD8+ T cells sorted from blood, obtained in a trial of the OX40 agonist ivuxolimab. This chain connects TRBV7-6 to TRBJ2-7, with TRBD2 identical over 9 bases. The CDR3 sequence is CASSLGGGASYEQYF. CDR3 nucleotide sequence: TGTGCCAGCAGCTTAGGCGGGGGGGCTTCCTACGAGCAGTACTTC.